The sequence of this T cell receptor beta chain was determined in a study of CD8 T cells in Susac syndrome. RNA, at about 0.45 to 1 ug, was reverse transcribed with random hexamers. TCRdb re-called the immunoSEQ multiplex PCR reads with MiXCR, one entry per CDR3 protein. The sample shows some 260,000 distinct CDR3 sequences, 85% of them seen only once. Included as multiple sclerosis controls were treatment-naive patients who had stable or active relapsing-remitting disease. The sample consisted of CD8+ T cells from PBMCs. The source of this sequence is a human donor with multiple sclerosis.

CDR3 coding DNA: TGTGCCAGTAGTATGGCGGGAGTATCCTACGAGCAGTACTTC. The encoded protein is CASSMAGVSYEQYF. This chain links TRBV19 with TRBJ2-7; TRBD2 matches at 7 bases. Germline assignment: CDR1 LNHDA and CDR2 SQIVND (reference sequence). V shed 3 bases, J shed 1 base, and the junction held 3 bases outside the gene matches. The CDR3 loop spans 14 amino acids.